Listed below are T cell receptor beta chains from one sample, sequenced in a study of tumor-infiltrating lymphocytes in primary liver carcinoma. MiXCR, run by TCRdb on the multiplex PCR reads, gives a single entry per CDR3 protein. The sample lists about 200,000 distinct CDR3 sequences; approximately 65% were seen once. The sequenced material came from peripheral blood. The origin of the receptors is a woman aged 55-70 years with primary liver carcinoma and hepatitis B virus infection. CDR3s leave out the opening cysteine and the closing phenylalanine or tryptophan.

v_gene,len,CDR3aa
TRBV5-1,13,ASCTGTSSYNEQF
TRBV6-5,15,ASSYHLPGPPRDEQF
TRBV28,14,ASSFGRVRSNQPQH
TRBV5-5,13,ASSVSTGAMYEQY
TRBV7-9,13,ASSPETGFRSPLH
TRBV12-3/TRBV12-4,11,TSSPPGQHEQF
TRBV28,10,ASCLSGRWLF
TRBV7-8,13,ASSLTGQSAHEQY
TRBV11-1,14,TSRLAGLAGGETQY
TRBV6-2/TRBV6-3,13,ASSYGPGRGQKLF
TRBV11-2,12,ASSYGRDTSPLH
TRBV6-1,15,ASNTKTSGRGSRELF
TRBV12-3/TRBV12-4,13,ASSLELVGGGEQF
TRBV29-1,8,SVRNAEAF
TRBV5-5,12,ASSLFGSNYGYT
TRBV4-1,10,ASSQGDQPQH
TRBV11-2,9,ASSLGRDLF
TRBV5-1,12,ASSYEDSSYEQY
TRBV11-3,12,ASSPVVENTEAF
TRBV12-3/TRBV12-4,11,ATGKLAQETQY
TRBV11-2,14,ASGPGGSAGSEKLF
TRBV6-5,16,VSTYLLGLAGSTDTQY
TRBV28,12,ASRDSTTNERLF
TRBV11-3,11,ASNSTGSYGYT
TRBV5-3,13,ARNTYYPFVYGYT
TRBV11-2,12,PSSSNRRLLEQH
TRBV28,14,ASNQCRGFDLMSQH
TRBV7-8,11,ASREGPNSPLH
TRBV14,15,ASSPGAGLAQYYEQY
TRBV11-2,15,ASSLDRLVSIYYEQY
TRBV6-6,12,ASSCGGTSYERY
TRBV5-1,13,ASSQIAGDIYEQY
TRBV28,14,ASSLRGQGAKQPQH
TRBV28,13,ASSSPGLIQDTQY
TRBV28,11,ASSLIGQETQY
TRBV5-4,15,ASSYKTGQAFNSPLH
TRBV11-2,13,ANSLEGSLLNEQF
TRBV20-1,13,SASPRGRVDTEAF
TRBV11-2,14,ASSLEYRWSDSPLH
TRBV11-2,15,ASSLDHGVRGYNEQF
TRBV6-2/TRBV6-3,11,ASSYEVPYEQY
TRBV5-7,16,ASSFVGTGTAGANVLT
TRBV30,13,AWSGWPRPPDTQY
TRBV5-5,16,ASSFRPDRVSGTNVLT
TRBV14,12,ASGRAGTGNEQY
TRBV5-6,13,ASSSGTGWPYEQY
TRBV4-2,13,ASSQVVTATGELF